The clone carrying this T cell receptor beta chain has just a few counts. Its antigen remains unidentified. The data derive from a study of identical twins. Overall study findings and caveats: Zero-insertion analyses were open to partial confounding by invariant MAIT and iNKT cells. Within monozygotic twins, out-of-frame TCR alpha sharing was underestimated by the models.

Germline V gives CDR1 SQVTM, CDR2 ANQGSEA. The CDR3 is 14 residues long. Trimming removed 3 bases at V and 4 bases at J, with 15 bases between. A universal primer site was created by template switching, with the cDNA bearing unique molecular identifiers. Each CDR3 protein gets one entry after TCRdb re-called the 5' RACE reads with MiXCR. Here the sample spans some 660,000 distinct CDR3 sequences, under 9% being singletons. These data are also associated with another study on yellow fever vaccine responses in identical twins. This second study says: Vaccine T cell responses of twins reportedly seemed partly convergent and partly personalized.

The sequence was collected from a young woman in good health. Sequencing input: PBMCs. The rearrangement uses TRBV29-1 and TRBJ2-5; D unclear. CDR3 sequence (DNA): TGCAGCGTTGACAACCAGTCGTTGGGAGAGACCCAGTACTTC. Translated: CSVDNQSLGETQYF. The variable domain in full, with the rest retrieved from reference TRBV29-1 and TRBJ2-5, is SAVISQKPSRDICQRGTSLTIQCQVDSQVTMMFWYRQQPGQSLTLIATANQGSEATYESGFVIDKFPISRPNLTFSTLTVSNMSPEDSSIYLCSVDNQSLGETQYFGPGTRLLVL.